This T cell receptor beta chain emerged from a study of CD8+CD57+ T cells in acquired aplastic anemia (dated by TCRdb to about 2018). A note on the overall study: A mean of 3.2 ug of DNA, ranging from about 0.19 to 30 ug, was extracted from sorted CD4+ and CD8+ cells. CD8+CD57+ expansion was defined as a frequency above the mean frequency observed in healthy subjects.

The patients picked for sequencing were ones in whom flow cytometry had shown an expansion of CD8+CD57+ cells. Every patient had a diagnosis of severe acquired aplastic anemia based on International Study of Aplastic Anemia and Agranulocytosis and Camitta criteria. No therapy had been received by the patients at the time of blood sampling. The study deep-sequenced TCR repertoires of sorted CD4+ and CD8+ blood T cells from severe aplastic anemia patients and healthy subjects. Patients were enrolled under clinicaltrials.gov protocols 00001620, 01623167, 00001397, 00071045, 00081523 and 00961064 in the USA. Ficoll-Paque density gradient centrifugation was used to isolate peripheral blood mononuclear cells. Before DNA extraction, CD4+ and CD8+ T cells were sorted by FACS or by magnetic beads. Of note for this clonotype: The antigen it binds to is not known. No qualities accompany the bases; no much larger clone lies one base away.

TCR beta VDJ combination and CDR3 sequence profiling used genomic DNA as the template. TCR repertoire sequencing was run on an Illumina HiSeq 2000. Per the original workflow: TRBV/TRBJ rearrangement plots, CDR3 size and DJ length profiles, and Simpson's diversity index were used to evaluate the repertoires. The most abundant DNA sequence in the deep sequencing data was taken as the immunodominant clone. CDR3 amino acid sequences were screened for sharing across subjects and compared with published repertoires and the VDJdb database. TCRdb trimmed the raw reads at Q25, called clones with MiXCR and kept productive beta chains. One record per CDR3 amino acid sequence lists the most common genes and DNA. These V and J calls originate from TCRdb's pipeline instead of the authors' own analysis. The sample table shows approximately 190,000 distinct CDR3 sequences, and 40% to 55% are seen once. The ten largest clonotypes hold around a tenth of the sample.

The investigation overall reported the following: Although 25 to 30 CD8+ CDR3 sequences were shared by patients and controls, these sequences appeared highly expressed in patients and within the immunodominant clones of patients. Patients and healthy controls showed no significant difference in CD8+ Simpson's diversity (P=0.060).

The CDR3 measures 14 amino acids from cysteine to phenylalanine. Only the CDR3 DNA is retained, 42 bases long and in frame from the first base. The germline V gene specifies MNHEY as CDR1 and SVGAGI as CDR2. V has 0 bases trimmed and J has 9 bases trimmed; junction bases matching no gene number 4. Sequenced material: sorted CD4+, CD8+, or CD8+CD57+ T cells (not recorded which) from PBMCs. The TCR was taken from a human donor with aplastic anemia. The sequence links TRBV6-5 to TRBJ2-1; the central 8 bases match TRBD2. CDR3 protein: CASSYSAGVGEQFF. The DNA sequence follows: TGTGCCAGCAGTTACTCAGCGGGAGTAGGTGAGCAGTTCTTC.